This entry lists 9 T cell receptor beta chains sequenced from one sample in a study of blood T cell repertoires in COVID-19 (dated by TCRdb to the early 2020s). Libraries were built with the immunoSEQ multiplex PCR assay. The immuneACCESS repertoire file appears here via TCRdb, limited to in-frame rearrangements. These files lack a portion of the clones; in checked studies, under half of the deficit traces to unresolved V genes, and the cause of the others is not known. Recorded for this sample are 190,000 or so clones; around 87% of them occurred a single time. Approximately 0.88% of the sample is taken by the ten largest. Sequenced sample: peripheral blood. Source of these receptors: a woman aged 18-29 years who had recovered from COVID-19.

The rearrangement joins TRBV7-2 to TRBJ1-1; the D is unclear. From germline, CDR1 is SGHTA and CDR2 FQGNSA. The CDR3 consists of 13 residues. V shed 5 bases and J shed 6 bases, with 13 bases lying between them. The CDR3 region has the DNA TGTGCCAGCAGCGGGGAGGAGGAGGCTGAAGCTTTCTTT. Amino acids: CASSGEEEAEAFF.

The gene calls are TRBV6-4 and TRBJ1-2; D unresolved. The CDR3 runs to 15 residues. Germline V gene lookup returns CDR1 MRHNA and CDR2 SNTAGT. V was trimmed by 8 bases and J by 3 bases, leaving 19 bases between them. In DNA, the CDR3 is TGTGCCAGCCCCCCCCCGGTGCGGGCGGACTATGGCTACACCTTC. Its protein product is CASPPPVRADYGYTF.

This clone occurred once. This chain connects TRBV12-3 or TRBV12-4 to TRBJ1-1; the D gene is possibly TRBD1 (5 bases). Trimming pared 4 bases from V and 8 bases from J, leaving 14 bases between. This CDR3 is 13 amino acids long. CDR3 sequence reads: CASSSLTVSEAFF. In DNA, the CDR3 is TGTGCCAGCAGTTCCCTGACAGTTTCGGAAGCTTTCTTT.

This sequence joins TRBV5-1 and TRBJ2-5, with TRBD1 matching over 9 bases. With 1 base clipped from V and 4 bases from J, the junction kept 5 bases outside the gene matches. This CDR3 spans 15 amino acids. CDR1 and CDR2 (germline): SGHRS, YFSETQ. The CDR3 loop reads CASSLFPDRGETQYF. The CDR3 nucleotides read TGCGCCAGCAGCTTGTTCCCGGACAGGGGAGAGACCCAGTACTTC.

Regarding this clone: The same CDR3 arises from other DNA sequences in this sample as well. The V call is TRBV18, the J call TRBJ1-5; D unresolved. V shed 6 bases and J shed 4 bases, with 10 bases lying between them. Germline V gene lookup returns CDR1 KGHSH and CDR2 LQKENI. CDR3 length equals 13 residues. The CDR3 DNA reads TGTGCCAGCTCGCCCCAGGAAAATCAGCCCCAGCATTTT. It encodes CASSPQENQPQHF.

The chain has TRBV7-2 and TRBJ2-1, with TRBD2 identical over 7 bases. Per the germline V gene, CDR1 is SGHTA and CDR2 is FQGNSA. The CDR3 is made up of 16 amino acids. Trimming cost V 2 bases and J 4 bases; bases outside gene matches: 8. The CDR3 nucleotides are TGTGCCAGCAGCTTAAAGTGGGGGGGTTCGTACAATGAGCAGTTCTTC. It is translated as CASSLKWGGSYNEQFF.

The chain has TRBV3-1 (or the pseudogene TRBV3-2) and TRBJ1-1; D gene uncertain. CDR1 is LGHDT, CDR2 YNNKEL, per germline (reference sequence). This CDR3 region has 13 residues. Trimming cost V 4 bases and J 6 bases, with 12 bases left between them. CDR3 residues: CASSLGLISEAFF. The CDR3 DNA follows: TGTGCCAGCAGCCTTGGCCTTATCTCTGAAGCTTTCTTT.

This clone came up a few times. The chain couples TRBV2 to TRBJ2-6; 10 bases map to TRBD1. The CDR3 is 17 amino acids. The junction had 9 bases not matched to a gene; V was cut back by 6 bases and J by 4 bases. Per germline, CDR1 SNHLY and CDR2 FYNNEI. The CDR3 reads CASRPGQGFSGANVLTF. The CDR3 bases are TGTGCCAGCAGGCCGGGACAGGGGTTTTCCGGGGCCAACGTCCTGACTTTC.

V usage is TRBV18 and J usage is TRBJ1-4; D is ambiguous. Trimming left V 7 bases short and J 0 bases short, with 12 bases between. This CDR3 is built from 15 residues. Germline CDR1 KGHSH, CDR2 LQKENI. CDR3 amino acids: CASCSTGATNEKLFF. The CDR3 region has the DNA TGTGCCAGCTGCTCGACGGGAGCAACTAATGAAAAACTGTTTTTT.